This entry features one T cell receptor beta chain sequence. Its matching antigen is unknown. This entry is derived from a study of shared clonotypes between healthy human individuals. Findings and limits, study-wide: Deeper or shallower sequencing was expected to change how clonotypes are shared among donors.

In the original processing: Filtering differed since immunoSEQ provided only junctions, with no quality scores. The assay was immunoSEQ multiplex PCR, and TCRdb's table has in-frame clones only and misses some. For V, J and clone size, that table is used; D and trimming come from the DNA. The repertoire consists of 2 million to 2.5 million clones, with roughly 95% occurring once and the leading ten covering roughly 0.13%. Deletions cut 5 bases from V and 4 bases from J, with 18 bases between. Looked up from germline, CDR1 is SNHLY and CDR2 is FYNNEI. CDR3 length: 15 residues. Sequencing used naive CD4+ T cells sorted from blood. Stated subset: CD45RA+ positively selected. The chain has TRBV2 and TRBJ2-7; D gene uncertain. This sequence was found in a man between 18 and 29 years old in good health. Here the CDR3 reads CASSPYSTPFYEQYF. The CDR3 region has the DNA TGTGCCAGCAGTCCTTACAGTACCCCCTTTTACGAGCAGTACTTC.